The clone carrying this T cell receptor beta chain has at least ten counts. What it binds is unknown. This sample stems from a study of CD8+CD57+ T cells in acquired aplastic anemia. V lost 2 bases and J lost 0, with 4 bases in between. CDR3 size: 13 residues. Findings of the study overall: In common between the patients and the controls were around 30 CD8+ CDR3 sequences. Any difference that existed in CD8+ Simpson's diversity between patients and controls was not significant.

TCR beta VDJ combinations and CDR3 sequences were profiled from genomic DNA. TCRdb itself ran the reads through MiXCR, one entry per CDR3 protein. The table includes roughly 240,000 distinct CDR3 sequences, approximately 50% detected once. Sequencing was done on patients that had shown CD8+CD57+ cell expansion by flow cytometry. The clonotype comes from a human donor with aplastic anemia. The chain has TRBV12-3 or TRBV12-4 and TRBJ2-5, with D hard to call. What was sequenced was sorted CD4+, CD8+, or CD8+CD57+ T cells (not recorded which) from PBMCs. For the CDR3, the DNA is TGTGCCAGCAGTTTAAACTACCAAGAGACCCAGTACTTC. Translating gives CASSLNYQETQYF.